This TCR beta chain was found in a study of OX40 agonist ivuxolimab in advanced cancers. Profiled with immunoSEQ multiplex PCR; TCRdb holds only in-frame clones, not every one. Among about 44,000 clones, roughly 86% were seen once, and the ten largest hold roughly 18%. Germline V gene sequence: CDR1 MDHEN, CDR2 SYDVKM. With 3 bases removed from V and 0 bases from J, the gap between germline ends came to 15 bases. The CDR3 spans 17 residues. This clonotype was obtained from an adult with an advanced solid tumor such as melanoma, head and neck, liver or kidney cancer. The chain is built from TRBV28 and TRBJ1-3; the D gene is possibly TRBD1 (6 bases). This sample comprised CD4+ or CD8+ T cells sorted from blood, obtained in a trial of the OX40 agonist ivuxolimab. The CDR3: CASSLFSLGASGNTIYF. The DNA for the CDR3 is TGTGCCAGCAGTTTGTTTAGTTTGGGGGCCTCTGGAAACACCATATATTTT.